This TCR beta chain stems from a study of blood T cell repertoires in COVID-19. The overall study: The United States, Italy and Spain supplied acute and convalescent COVID-19 samples.

CDR3 length equals 19 residues. The germline V gene encodes CDR1 MNHNS and CDR2 SASEGT. V trimming: 0 bases; J trimming: 0 bases; junction bases outside the gene matches: 8. The repertoire was sequenced with immunoSEQ multiplex PCR; TCRdb's copy has only in-frame clones and lacks some. The sample lists over 350,000 clones, roughly 90% occurring once. The chain combines TRBV6-1 with TRBJ2-4; 10 positions agree with TRBD2. This receptor was obtained from a woman younger than 45 with acute COVID-19. Sequencing was performed on PBMCs or T cells enriched from blood (not recorded which). CDR3: CASSEAPAGGILAKNIQYF. The CDR3 nucleotides are TGTGCCAGCAGTGAAGCCCCAGCGGGGGGGATACTAGCCAAAAACATTCAGTACTTC.